Following are 20 T cell receptor beta chains from one sample sequenced in a study of graft-versus-host responses after intestinal transplantation. Their antigen targets remain unknown. TCRdb's table, derived via immunoSEQ multiplex PCR, lists solely in-frame clones and lacks some. The repertoire consists of some 110,000 clones, with roughly nine tenths occurring once and the leading ten covering approximately 0.18%. The source was unstimulated CD4+ T cells sorted from spleen or lymph node cells, collected before intestinal transplant. Every receptor here comes from a human donor who received an intestinal transplant.

V gene TRBV5-6 combines with J gene TRBJ1-6; D may be TRBD1 (5 bases). With 5 bases removed from V and 9 bases from J, the gap between germline ends came to 24 bases. CDR1 is SGHDT and CDR2 is YYEEEE in the germline V gene. CDR3 length equals 17 residues. CDR3 nucleotides: TGTGCCAGCAGTCACACCGGATACAGGTTAAGAATTTCACCCCTCCACTTT. It codes for CASSHTGYRLRISPLHF.

The chain recombines TRBV5-1 with TRBJ2-1; D possibly corresponds to TRBD2 (6 bases). This CDR3 region has 16 residues. CDR1 is SGHRS, CDR2 YFSETQ, per germline. V lost 4 bases to trimming and J lost 1 base, with 15 bases between them. The CDR3 coding sequence is TGCGCCAGCAGCCCCATTATAGCGGTTTCCTACAATGAGCAGTTCTTC. Encoded protein: CASSPIIAVSYNEQFF.

This clone was picked up a small number of times. The J gene is TRBJ2-5, the V gene TRBV30; 9 bases match TRBD1. The J segment lost 6 bases and the V segment lost 5 bases, leaving 4 bases of the junction unmatched. In germline, CDR1 is GTSNPN, CDR2 SVGIG (reference sequence). The CDR3 contains 12 residues. CDR3 amino acids: CAWDRGEKTQYF. The CDR3 DNA sequence: TGTGCCTGGGACAGGGGGGAAAAGACCCAGTACTTC.

V is TRBV9 and J is TRBJ1-3; TRBD1 is a possible D gene (6 bases). Looked up from germline, CDR1 is SGDLS and CDR2 is YYNGEE. This CDR3 region has 15 residues. V lost 3 bases and J 4 bases, leaving 14 bases between the germline ends. The DNA of the CDR3 is TGTGCCAGCAGCGCAGGGAACAGGGAGGGAAACACCATATATTTT. Encoded protein: CASSAGNREGNTIYF.

The rearrangement links TRBV4-3 to TRBJ2-3; 9 nucleotides match TRBD2. V lost 6 bases and J lost 3; bases outside the gene matches: 7. The germline V gene encodes CDR1 LGHNA and CDR2 YSLEER. The CDR3 has 15 amino acids. The CDR3 protein is CASRALAGRTDTQYF. Here the CDR3 DNA reads TGCGCCAGCAGGGCCCTAGCGGGGAGGACAGATACGCAGTATTTT.

Points on this clone: The same CDR3 also results from other DNA sequences found in this sample. The V and J genes are TRBV18 and TRBJ2-5; 8 bases fit TRBD1. V shed 1 base, J shed 2 bases, and the junction held 0 bases outside the gene matches. This CDR3 contains 14 residues. Germline CDR1 is KGHSH and CDR2 is LQKENI. This CDR3 is CASSPRTGQETQYF. The CDR3 DNA is TGTGCCAGCTCACCACGGACAGGGCAAGAGACCCAGTACTTC.

The chain combines TRBV18 with TRBJ2-7, with D perhaps matching TRBD2 (6 bases). Trimming took off 3 bases at V and 0 bases at J, with 12 bases between the two ends. This CDR3 contains 15 residues. Per germline, CDR1 KGHSH and CDR2 LQKENI. The CDR3 DNA follows: TGTGCCAGCTCACCTCCAGGCGGGACCTCCTACGAGCAGTACTTC. This encodes CASSPPGGTSYEQYF.

This rearrangement joins TRBV7-6 to TRBJ2-7; 9 bases fit TRBD2. Germline lookup yields CDR1 SGHVS and CDR2 FNYEAQ. After removal of 1 base from V and 4 bases from J, the junction contained 8 bases not matched to a gene. The CDR3 consists of 16 residues. The DNA of the CDR3 is TGTGCCAGCAGCTTAGGGGTGGCGAGCGGGGGGTACGAGCAGTACTTC. This gives the protein CASSLGVASGGYEQYF.

The gene calls are TRBV5-1 and TRBJ2-5, with D tentatively TRBD2 (5 bases). V was pared by 2 bases and J by 2 bases, with 10 bases between. Germline values: CDR1 SGHRS, CDR2 YFSETQ. CDR3 size: 14 residues. CDR3 sequence reads: CASSLEGGQETQYF. The CDR3 DNA follows: TGCGCCAGCAGCTTAGAGGGTGGTCAAGAGACCCAGTACTTC.

V usage is TRBV5-1 and J usage is TRBJ2-5, with TRBD2 matching over 10 bases. With 3 bases clipped from V and 6 bases from J, the junction kept 8 bases outside the gene matches. The V gene's germline CDR1 is SGHRS and CDR2 YFSETQ. There are 15 residues in the CDR3. Written as DNA, the CDR3 is TGCGCCAGCAGCTCCCAGCGGGAGGGCCCGAAGACCCAGTACTTC. It codes for CASSSQREGPKTQYF.

The chain recombines TRBV10-3 with TRBJ2-1; possible D gene TRBD2, 5 bases. Trimming stripped 3 bases from V and 5 bases from J, with 20 bases between. Per the germline V gene, CDR1 is ENHRY and CDR2 is SYGVKD. The CDR3 extends over 17 amino acids. For the CDR3, the DNA is TGTGCCATCAGTGAAGGAGTAGCGCGTCGTTTTGACAATGAGCAGTTCTTC. Translating gives CAISEGVARRFDNEQFF.

The rearrangement uses TRBV10-1 and TRBJ2-1; TRBD2 matches 7 bases. Germline V gives CDR1 WNHNN, CDR2 SYGVQD (reference sequence). The CDR3 has 16 amino acids. Germline trimming cut 4 bases from V and 4 bases from J; bases unmatched to any gene: 10. The CDR3 loop reads CASSVDLAATYNEQFF. CDR3 nucleotides: TGCGCCAGCAGTGTCGACCTAGCGGCAACTTACAATGAGCAGTTCTTC.

The chain carries TRBV5-1 and TRBJ2-7; 8 bases are a match to TRBD1. V was clipped by 0 bases and J by 0 bases; unmatched bases: 2. This CDR3 contains 15 residues. Per germline, CDR1 SGHRS and CDR2 YFSETQ. CDR3 nucleotide sequence: TGCGCCAGCAGCTTGGGGACAGGGACCTCCTACGAGCAGTACTTC. It is translated as CASSLGTGTSYEQYF.

The chain joins TRBV2 to TRBJ2-7; 7 nucleotides agree with TRBD1. V was clipped by 6 bases and J by 2 bases; unmatched bases: 7. CDR1 and CDR2 from the germline V gene are SNHLY and FYNNEI. This CDR3 contains 14 residues. The CDR3 DNA follows: TGTGCCAGCAGCACCGGACAGGTAGCCTACGAGCAGTACTTC. It yields the protein CASSTGQVAYEQYF.

This chain uses TRBV25-1 with TRBJ2-7; D remains ambiguous. With 2 bases removed from V and 0 bases from J, the gap between germline ends came to 8 bases. This CDR3 is built from 14 residues. From germline, CDR1 is MGHDK and CDR2 SYGVNS. The chain's CDR3 is CASSEGTGSYEQYF. The CDR3, as DNA: TGTGCCAGCAGTGAAGGCACGGGCTCCTACGAGCAGTACTTC.

The chain recombines TRBV29-1 with TRBJ2-5; TRBD1 agrees at 8 bases. CDR1 is SQVTM and CDR2 is ANQGSEA in the germline V gene. Trimming removed 6 bases from V and 4 bases from J; junction bases left unmatched: 7. The CDR3 spans 13 residues. This chain's CDR3 is CSVSRTGRETQYF. The CDR3 DNA sequence: TGCAGCGTGAGCCGGACAGGGAGAGAGACCCAGTACTTC.

The chain carries TRBV6-1 and TRBJ2-7; no clear D gene. Deletions cut 8 bases from V and 4 bases from J, with 9 bases between. The CDR3 runs to 11 residues. Germline CDR1 MNHNS, CDR2 SASEGT. Written as DNA, the CDR3 is TGTGCCAGCGTGGCCTTATACGAGCAGTACTTC. Translated: CASVALYEQYF.

This sequence joins TRBV19 and TRBJ2-1, with D tentatively TRBD2 (6 bases). The CDR3 length is 15 residues. V was trimmed by 3 bases and J by 5 bases, leaving 14 bases between them. The germline CDR1 and CDR2 sequences are LNHDA and SQIVND (reference sequence). CDR3 coding DNA: TGTGCCAGTAGTATTGGGGGAAGGAGGGACAATGAGCAGTTCTTC. This gives the protein CASSIGGRRDNEQFF.

The chain employs TRBV28 and TRBJ2-5; 9 bases map to TRBD2. The CDR3 sequence is 16 residues long. From germline, CDR1 is MDHEN and CDR2 SYDVKM. Trimming took 5 bases from V and 7 from J; bases not matched to a gene: 14. The CDR3 region has the DNA TGTGCCAGCAGTCCCGAAGGGGTAGCGGGGGTGGTGACCCAGTACTTC. This sequence encodes CASSPEGVAGVVTQYF.

The chain couples TRBV6-1 to TRBJ2-1; D is unclear. V was cut by 5 bases and J by 10 bases, with 12 bases left in between. From germline, CDR1 is MNHNS and CDR2 SASEGT. The CDR3 is 12 amino acids. CDR3 sequence (DNA): TGTGCCAGCAGTCGACGCCTCGGGGAGCAGTTCTTC. Translated, it gives CASSRRLGEQFF.